This T cell receptor beta chain comes out of a study of blood T cell repertoires in COVID-19. The germline V gene has CDR1 SGHDT and CDR2 YYEEEE. CDR3 length: 18 amino acids. The J segment lost 7 bases and the V segment lost 0 bases, leaving 18 bases of the junction unmatched. The method was immunoSEQ multiplex PCR; TCRdb's version includes in-frame clones alone and lacks a portion of them. The table shows some 250,000 clones, with around 90% occurring only once. The sample comprised PBMCs or T cells enriched from blood (not recorded which). The chain is built from TRBV5-6 and TRBJ2-7, with 8 bases matching TRBD2. This TCR derives from a woman in her 40s with acute COVID-19. The CDR3 protein is CASSLGYPSSGRMREQYF. DNA for the CDR3: TGTGCCAGCAGCTTGGGGTACCCCTCCAGCGGGAGAATGAGGGAGCAGTACTTC.